Many counts were recorded for the clone carrying this T cell receptor beta chain. The sample is drawn from a study of human T cells and chemical hapten exposure. The overall study: DPC at 2% was the sensitizing agent, placed on around 2 cm by around 2 cm of upper inner arm skin. Patients had diphenylcyclopropenone applied to the scalp weekly throughout the roughly 25-week study.

Indicated time point: patch test 1, 2 weeks after DPC sensitization. The treatment denotes: therapeutic diphenylcyclopropenone sensitization with weekly scalp DPC. RNA extraction used unfractionated whole blood as the source of total RNA. From germline, CDR1 is LGHNA and CDR2 YSLEER. Trimming removed 0 bases at V and 5 bases at J, with 7 bases between. The length of the CDR3 is 14 residues. Source study methods: Per sample, the median was about 88,000 TCRs, with values from around 25,000 to 690,000. TCRdb passed the RACE reads through MiXCR, listing each CDR3 protein once. It is TCRdb's table, rather than the study itself, that gives the V and J calls and clone size. The table shows around 57,000 distinct CDR3 sequences, with approximately 10% occurring only once.

The source of this sequence is a woman between 40 and 50 years old with alopecia areata. Some clones in this sample may be carry-over from other donors' samples. The material was whole blood, obtained in connection with sensitization to the hapten diphenylcyclopropenone (DPC). The chain uses TRBV4-3 and TRBJ2-2, with D unresolved. In DNA form, the CDR3 reads TGCGCCAGCAGCCAAGAAACGGAGACCGGGGAGCTGTTTTTT. Amino acid sequence: CASSQETETGELFF.